The 3 T cell receptor beta chains reported below all come from one sample, sequenced in a study of graft-versus-host responses after intestinal transplantation. The assay was immunoSEQ multiplex PCR, and TCRdb's table has in-frame clones only and misses some. The data hold about 120,000 clones, with just under 95% observed a single time. These TCRs' antigens remain unknown. Sequencing used unstimulated CD4+ T cells sorted from spleen or lymph node cells, obtained before intestinal transplant. The origin of the receptors is a human donor who received an intestinal transplant.

The chain joins TRBV10-3 to TRBJ1-2; TRBD1 aligns across 9 bases. Per the germline V gene, CDR1 is ENHRY and CDR2 is SYGVKD. The CDR3 totals 14 residues. V shed 6 bases, J shed 8 bases, and the junction held 10 bases outside the gene matches. The CDR3 bases are TGTGCCATCAGGGCCGGGACAGGGTTCGACGGCTACACCTTC. Its protein product is CAIRAGTGFDGYTF.

A single count supports this clone. The J gene is TRBJ1-4, the V gene TRBV6-1, with D perhaps TRBD1 (5 bases). The V gene lost 9 bases and the J gene lost 6 bases, with 14 bases spanning the gap. Germline values: CDR1 MNHNS, CDR2 SASEGT. The CDR3 contains 13 residues. The CDR3 spells CASVGTGDEKLFF. DNA of the CDR3: TGTGCCAGTGTGGGGACGGGGGATGAAAAACTGTTTTTT.

This chain uses TRBV27 with TRBJ2-1; 8 bases agree with TRBD2. Germline trimming cut 9 bases from V and 5 bases from J; bases unmatched to any gene: 9. Germline assignment: CDR1 MNHEY and CDR2 SMNVEV (reference sequence). The CDR3 extends over 14 amino acids. CDR3 in DNA: TGTGCCAGTTTCCGGCTAGCGGGTAACAATGAGCAGTTCTTC. Translation gives CASFRLAGNNEQFF.